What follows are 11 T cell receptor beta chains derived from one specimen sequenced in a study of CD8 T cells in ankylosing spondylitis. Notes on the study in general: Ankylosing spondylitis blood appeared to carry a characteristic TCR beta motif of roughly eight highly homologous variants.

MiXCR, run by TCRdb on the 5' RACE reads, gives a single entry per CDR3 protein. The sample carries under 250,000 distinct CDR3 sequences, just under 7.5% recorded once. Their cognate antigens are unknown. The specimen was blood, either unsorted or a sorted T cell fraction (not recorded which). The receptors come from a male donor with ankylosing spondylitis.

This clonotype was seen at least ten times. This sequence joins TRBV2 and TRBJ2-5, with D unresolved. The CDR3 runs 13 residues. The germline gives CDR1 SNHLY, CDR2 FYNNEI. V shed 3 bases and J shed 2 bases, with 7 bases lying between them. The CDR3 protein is CASSEWEQETQYF. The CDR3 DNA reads TGTGCCAGCAGTGAGTGGGAACAAGAGACCCAGTACTTC. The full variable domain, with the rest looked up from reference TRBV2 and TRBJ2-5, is EPEVTQTPSHQVTQMGQEVILRCVPISNHLYFYWYRQILGQKVEFLVSFYNNEISEKSEIFDDQFSVERPDGSNFTLKIRSTKLEDSAMYFCASSEWEQETQYFGPGTRLLVL.

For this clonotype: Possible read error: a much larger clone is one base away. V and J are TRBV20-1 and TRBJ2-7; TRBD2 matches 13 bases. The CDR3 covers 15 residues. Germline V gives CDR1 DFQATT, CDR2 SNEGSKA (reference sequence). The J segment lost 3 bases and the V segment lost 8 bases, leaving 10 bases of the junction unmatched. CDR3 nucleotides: TGCAGTACTTCTACTGGGACTAGCGGGAACTACGAGCAGTACTTC. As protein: CSTSTGTSGNYEQYF.

The CDR3 here is CASSPPGAGANVLTF. CDR3 coding DNA: TGTGCCAGCAGCCCACCGGGCGCCGGGGCCAACGTCCTGACTTTC. V and J are TRBV7-9 and TRBJ2-6; D uncertain. Germline-derived CDR1 and CDR2 are SEHNR and FQNEAQ (reference sequence). V was shortened by 5 bases and J by 4 bases, with 12 bases between the two germline ends. The CDR3 covers 15 residues.

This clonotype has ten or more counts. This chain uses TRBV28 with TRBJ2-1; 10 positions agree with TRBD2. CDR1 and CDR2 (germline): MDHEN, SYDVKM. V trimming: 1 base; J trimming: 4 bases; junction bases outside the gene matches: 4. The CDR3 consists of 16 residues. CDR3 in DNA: TGTGCCAGCAGTTTATTGGCGACTAGCGGGTACAATGAGCAGTTCTTC. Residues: CASSLLATSGYNEQFF. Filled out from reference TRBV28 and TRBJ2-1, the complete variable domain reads DVKVTQSSRYLVKRTGEKVFLECVQDMDHENMFWYRQDPGLGLRLIYFSYDVKMKEKGDIPEGYSVSREKKERFSLILESASTNQTSMYLCASSLLATSGYNEQFFGPGTRLTVL.

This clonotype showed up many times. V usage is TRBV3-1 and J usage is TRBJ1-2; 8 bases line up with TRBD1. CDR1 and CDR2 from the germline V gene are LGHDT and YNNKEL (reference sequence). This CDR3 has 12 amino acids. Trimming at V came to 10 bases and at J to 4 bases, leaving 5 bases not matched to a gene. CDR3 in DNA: TGTGCCACCCGGCAGGGGGCCTATGGCTACACCTTC. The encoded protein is CATRQGAYGYTF.

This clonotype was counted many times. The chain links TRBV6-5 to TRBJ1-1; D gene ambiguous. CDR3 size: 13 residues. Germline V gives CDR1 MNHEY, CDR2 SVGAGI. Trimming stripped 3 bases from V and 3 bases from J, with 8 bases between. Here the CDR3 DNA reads TGTGCCAGCAGTTATGGCGGGGACACTGAAGCTTTCTTT. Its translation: CASSYGGDTEAFF.

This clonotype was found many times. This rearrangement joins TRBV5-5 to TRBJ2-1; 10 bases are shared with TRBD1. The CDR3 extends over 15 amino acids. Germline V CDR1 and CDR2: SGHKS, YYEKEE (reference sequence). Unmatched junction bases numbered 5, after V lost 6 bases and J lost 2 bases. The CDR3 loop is CASTPDRGAYNEQFF. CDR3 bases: TGTGCCAGCACCCCGGACAGGGGGGCCTACAATGAGCAGTTCTTC.

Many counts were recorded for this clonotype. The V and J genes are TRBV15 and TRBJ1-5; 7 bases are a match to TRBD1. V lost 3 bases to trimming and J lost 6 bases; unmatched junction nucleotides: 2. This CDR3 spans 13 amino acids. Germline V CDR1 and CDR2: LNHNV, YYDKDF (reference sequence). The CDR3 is CATSRNRGQPQHF. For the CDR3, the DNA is TGTGCCACCAGCAGGAACAGGGGTCAGCCCCAGCATTTT.

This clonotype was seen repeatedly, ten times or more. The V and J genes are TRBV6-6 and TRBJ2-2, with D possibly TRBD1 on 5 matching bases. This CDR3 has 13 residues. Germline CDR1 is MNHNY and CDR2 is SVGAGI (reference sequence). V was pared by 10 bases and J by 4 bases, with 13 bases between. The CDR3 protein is CATPAGLTGELFF. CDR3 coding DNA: TGTGCCACCCCGGCAGGGCTCACCGGGGAGCTGTTTTTT.

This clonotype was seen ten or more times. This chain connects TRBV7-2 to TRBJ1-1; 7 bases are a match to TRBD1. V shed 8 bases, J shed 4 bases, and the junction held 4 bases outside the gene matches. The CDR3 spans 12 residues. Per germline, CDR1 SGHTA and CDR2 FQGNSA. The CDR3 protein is CASETGPTEAFF. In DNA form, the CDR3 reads TGTGCCAGCGAGACAGGGCCCACTGAAGCTTTCTTT.

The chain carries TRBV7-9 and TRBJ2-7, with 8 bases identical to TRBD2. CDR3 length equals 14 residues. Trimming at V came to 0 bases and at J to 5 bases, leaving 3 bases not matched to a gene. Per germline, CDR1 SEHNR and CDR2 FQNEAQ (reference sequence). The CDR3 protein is CASSLALAGHEQYF. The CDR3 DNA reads TGTGCCAGCAGCTTAGCGCTAGCGGGCCACGAGCAGTACTTC. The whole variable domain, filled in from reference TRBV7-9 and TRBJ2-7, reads DTGVSQNPRHKITKRGQNVTFRCDPISEHNRLYWYRQTLGQGPEFLTYFQNEAQLEKSRLLSDRFSAERPKGSFSTLEIQRTEQGDSAMYLCASSLALAGHEQYFGPGTRLTVT.